This T cell receptor beta chain was observed in a study of blood T cell repertoires in COVID-19. Study at large: T cells, B-cell-depleted T cells, or PBMCs supplied cDNA or gDNA.

CDR3 length: 15 residues. Trimming removed 2 bases at V and 1 base at J, with 11 bases between. From germline, CDR1 is SGHTA and CDR2 FQGNSA. In the authors' methods: For nucleated cells, counts were estimated from reference gene primer amplification. Repertoires were generated with immunoSEQ multiplex PCR, while TCRdb's copy carries only in-frame clones and drops some. V and J calls plus clone size are reproduced from that table; the DNA served to infer D and trimming. The table lists roughly 300,000 clones, around 86% of them singletons. The chain couples TRBV7-2 to TRBJ1-1; D gene uncertain. The clonotype originates from a woman between 45 and 60 years old with acute or convalescent COVID-19. The material sequenced was peripheral blood. Here the CDR3 reads CASSLYLAENTEAFF. CDR3 sequence (DNA): TGTGCCAGCAGCTTATATTTGGCGGAGAACACTGAAGCTTTCTTT.